Only a few counts were recorded for the clone carrying this T cell receptor (beta chain). Its antigen is not known. The entry originates in a study of T-cell reconstitution after alpha-beta-depleted transplantation in children. Using unique molecular identifiers, the investigators prepared the TCRbeta library. MiXCR was run by TCRdb on the PCR reads, yielding one entry per CDR3 protein. Of some 840,000 distinct CDR3 sequences in the sample, roughly 15% were seen once. Points from the study as a whole: When one year had passed after transplant, most T-cell counts and diversity came from newly produced T cells. Surviving thymic progenitors and recipient T cells were the source of high TCRbeta diversity at day 60 in some patients.

The V gene's germline CDR1 is SGHVS and CDR2 FNYEAQ. The CDR3 is 15 amino acids. J lost 3 bases, V lost 5 bases, and 7 bases had no gene match. The receptor comes from a male patient younger than 18 who had a stem cell transplant for acute lymphoblastic leukemia, so the T cells may come from the graft donor. The starting material was PBMCs, mostly from graft donor cells, obtained 360 days after TCRalphabeta/CD19-depleted stem cell transplant. The chain links TRBV7-6 to TRBJ2-7; 10 bases line up with TRBD2. The CDR3: CASSGWTSGDYEQYF. As DNA, the CDR3 is TGTGCCAGCAGCGGCTGGACTAGCGGAGACTACGAGCAGTACTTC.